This T cell receptor (beta chain) was recovered during a study of T cells in Graves' hyperthyroidism and ophthalmopathy. This clonotype came up many times. CDR3 length: 13 amino acids. The germline V gene encodes CDR1 MNHEY and CDR2 SVGAGI. The trim removed 10 bases at V and 4 bases at J, leaving 8 bases unmatched. RNA transcripts gave rise to amplified TCR beta CDR3 regions. A set of HTBI primers served as the primers for a first-round RT-PCR of the TCR CDR3. One entry per CDR3 protein results from TCRdb running MiXCR on the multiplex PCR reads. The data show about 570,000 distinct CDR3 sequences, with under 60% seen just once and around a fifth held by the top ten. Pregnant or lactating patients were excluded, as were those with uncontrolled infection or other autoimmune disease.

V usage is TRBV6-5 and J usage is TRBJ1-1, with 8 positions matching TRBD1. The sample taken for sequencing was peripheral blood or thyroid tissue (not recorded which). This clonotype was sampled from an adult woman with Graves' disease, either hyperthyroidism or ophthalmopathy (not recorded which). CDR3 loop: CATQGARSTEAFF. The DNA for the CDR3 is TGTGCCACGCAGGGGGCGAGGAGCACTGAAGCTTTCTTT.